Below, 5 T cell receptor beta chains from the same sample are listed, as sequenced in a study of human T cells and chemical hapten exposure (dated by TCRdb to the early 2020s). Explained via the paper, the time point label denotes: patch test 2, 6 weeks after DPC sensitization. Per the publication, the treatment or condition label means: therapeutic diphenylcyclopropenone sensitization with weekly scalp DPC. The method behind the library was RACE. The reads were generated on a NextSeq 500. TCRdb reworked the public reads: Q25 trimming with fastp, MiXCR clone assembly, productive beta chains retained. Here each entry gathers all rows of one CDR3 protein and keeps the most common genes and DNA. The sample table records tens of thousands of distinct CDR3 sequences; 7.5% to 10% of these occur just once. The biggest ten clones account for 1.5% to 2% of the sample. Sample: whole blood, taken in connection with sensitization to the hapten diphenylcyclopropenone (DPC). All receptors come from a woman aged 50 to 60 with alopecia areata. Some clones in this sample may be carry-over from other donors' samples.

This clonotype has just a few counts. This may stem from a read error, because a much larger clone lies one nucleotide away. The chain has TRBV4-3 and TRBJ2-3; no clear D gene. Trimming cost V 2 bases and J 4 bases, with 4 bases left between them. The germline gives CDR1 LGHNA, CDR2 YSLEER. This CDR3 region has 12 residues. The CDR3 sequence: CASSQNADTQYF. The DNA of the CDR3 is TGCGCCAGCAGCCAAAATGCAGATACGCAGTATTTT.

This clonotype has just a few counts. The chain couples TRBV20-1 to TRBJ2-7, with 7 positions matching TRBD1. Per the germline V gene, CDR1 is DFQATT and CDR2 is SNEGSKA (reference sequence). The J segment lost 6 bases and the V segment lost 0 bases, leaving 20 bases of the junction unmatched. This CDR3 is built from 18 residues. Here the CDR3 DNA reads TGCAGTGCTAGAGATTTGGAGAGGCAGGGGGTTCTCACGGGCGAGCAGTACTTC. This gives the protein CSARDLERQGVLTGEQYF.

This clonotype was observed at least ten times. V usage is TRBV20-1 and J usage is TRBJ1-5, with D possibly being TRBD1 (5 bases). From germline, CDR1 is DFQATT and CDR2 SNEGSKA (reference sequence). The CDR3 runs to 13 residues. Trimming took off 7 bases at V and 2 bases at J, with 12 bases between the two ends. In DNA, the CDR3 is TGCAGTGTTCATCAGGGAGGCAATCAGCCCCAGCATTTT. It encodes CSVHQGGNQPQHF.

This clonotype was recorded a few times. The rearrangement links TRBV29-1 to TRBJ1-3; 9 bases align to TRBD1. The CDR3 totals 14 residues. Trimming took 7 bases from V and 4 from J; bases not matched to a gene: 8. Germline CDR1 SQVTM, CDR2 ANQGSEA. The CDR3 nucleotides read TGCAGCGCTGTGGGACAGGGTAAAGGAAACACCATATATTTT. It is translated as CSAVGQGKGNTIYF.

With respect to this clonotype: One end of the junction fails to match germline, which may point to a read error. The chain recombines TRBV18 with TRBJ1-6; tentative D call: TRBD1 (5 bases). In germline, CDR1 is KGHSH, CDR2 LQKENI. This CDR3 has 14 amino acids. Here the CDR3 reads CASSPGRLNSPLHF. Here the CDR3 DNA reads TGTGCCAGCTCACCGGGACGACTTAATTCACCCCTACACTTT.